The sample holds many counts of the clone carrying this TCR beta chain. Its matching antigen is unknown. MiXCR, applied by TCRdb to the reads, yields one record per CDR3 protein. The sample shows approximately 250,000 distinct CDR3 sequences, 9% to 15% of them seen only once. This entry comes from a study of T cell repertoires in cytomegalovirus infection. Across the study: Through public TCR beta signatures, both CMV infection and matching HLA type were indicated. Study findings and constraints: Ex vivo, HLA-C-restricted CMV-specific TCR beta clonotypes prevailed over the rest of the response.

This CDR3 spans 13 amino acids. V lost 12 bases, J lost 2 bases, and 10 bases lay in between. Germline V gene lookup returns CDR1 KGHDR and CDR2 SFDVKD. The chain combines TRBV24-1 with TRBJ2-6; D gene ambiguous. This sequence was found in a human donor in good health (CMV status not recorded). Some clones in this sample may be carry-over from other donors' samples. The sample consisted of PBMCs. The CDR3 region is CAVQSAGANVLTF. The CDR3 region has the DNA TGTGCCGTCCAATCGGCTGGGGCCAACGTCCTGACTTTC.